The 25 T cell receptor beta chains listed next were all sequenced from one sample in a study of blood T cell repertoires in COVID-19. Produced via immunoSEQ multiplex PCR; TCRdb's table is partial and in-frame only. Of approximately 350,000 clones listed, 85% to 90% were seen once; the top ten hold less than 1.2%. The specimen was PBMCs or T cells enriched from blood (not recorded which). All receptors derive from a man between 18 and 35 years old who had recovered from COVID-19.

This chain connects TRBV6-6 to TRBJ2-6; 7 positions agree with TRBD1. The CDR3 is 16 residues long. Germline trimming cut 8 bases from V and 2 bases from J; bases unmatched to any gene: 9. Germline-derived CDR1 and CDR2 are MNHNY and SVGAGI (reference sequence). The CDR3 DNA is TGTGCCAGCTATCCCACAGGGGTTACTGGGGCCAACGTCCTGACTTTC. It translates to CASYPTGVTGANVLTF.

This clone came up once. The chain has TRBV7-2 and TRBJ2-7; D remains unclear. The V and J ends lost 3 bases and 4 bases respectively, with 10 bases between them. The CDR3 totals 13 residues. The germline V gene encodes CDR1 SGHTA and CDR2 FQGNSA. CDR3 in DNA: TGTGCCAGCAGCTTTGCCCGGGTTTACGAGCAGTACTTC. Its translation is CASSFARVYEQYF.

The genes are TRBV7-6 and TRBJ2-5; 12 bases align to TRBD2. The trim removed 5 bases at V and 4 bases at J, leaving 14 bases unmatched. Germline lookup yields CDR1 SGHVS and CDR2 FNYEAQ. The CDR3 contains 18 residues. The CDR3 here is CASSPRGPLAGGRETQYF. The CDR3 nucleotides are TGTGCCAGCAGCCCTAGGGGACCACTAGCGGGAGGACGAGAGACCCAGTACTTC.

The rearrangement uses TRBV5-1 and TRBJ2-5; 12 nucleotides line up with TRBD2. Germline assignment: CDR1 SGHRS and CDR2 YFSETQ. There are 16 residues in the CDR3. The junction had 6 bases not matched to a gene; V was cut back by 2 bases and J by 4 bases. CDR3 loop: CASSLLAGGVGETQYF. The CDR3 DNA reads TGCGCCAGCAGCTTACTAGCGGGAGGAGTCGGAGAGACCCAGTACTTC.

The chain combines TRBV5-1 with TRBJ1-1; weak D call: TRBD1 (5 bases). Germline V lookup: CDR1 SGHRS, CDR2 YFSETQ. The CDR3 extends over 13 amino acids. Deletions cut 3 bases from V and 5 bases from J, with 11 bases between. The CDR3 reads CASSSQQGTEAFF. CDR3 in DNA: TGCGCCAGCAGCTCACAGCAGGGTACTGAAGCTTTCTTT.

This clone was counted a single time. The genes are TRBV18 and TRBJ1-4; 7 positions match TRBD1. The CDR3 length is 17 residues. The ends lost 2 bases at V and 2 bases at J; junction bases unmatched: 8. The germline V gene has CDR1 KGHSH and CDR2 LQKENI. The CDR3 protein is CASSPTGDGFTNEKLFF. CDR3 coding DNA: TGTGCCAGCTCACCAACAGGGGATGGCTTCACTAATGAAAAACTGTTTTTT.

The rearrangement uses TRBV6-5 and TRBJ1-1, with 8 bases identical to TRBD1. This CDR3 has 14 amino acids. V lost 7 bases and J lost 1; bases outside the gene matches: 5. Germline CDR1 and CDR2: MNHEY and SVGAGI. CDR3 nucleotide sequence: TGTGCCAGCACCCTCGACAGGGGGAACACTGAAGCTTTCTTT. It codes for CASTLDRGNTEAFF.

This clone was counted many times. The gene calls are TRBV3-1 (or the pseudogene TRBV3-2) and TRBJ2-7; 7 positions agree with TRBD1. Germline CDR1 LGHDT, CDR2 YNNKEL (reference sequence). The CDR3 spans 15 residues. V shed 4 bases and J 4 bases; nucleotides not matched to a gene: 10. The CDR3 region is CASSPSGGVGYEQYF. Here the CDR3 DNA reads TGTGCCAGCAGCCCTTCAGGGGGAGTAGGATACGAGCAGTACTTC.

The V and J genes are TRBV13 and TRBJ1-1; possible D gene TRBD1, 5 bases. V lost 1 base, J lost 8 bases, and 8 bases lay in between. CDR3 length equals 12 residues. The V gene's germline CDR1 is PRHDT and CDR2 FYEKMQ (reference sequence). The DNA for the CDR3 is TGTGCCAGCAGCTTAGTCCAGGGCGAAGCTTTCTTT. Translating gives CASSLVQGEAFF.

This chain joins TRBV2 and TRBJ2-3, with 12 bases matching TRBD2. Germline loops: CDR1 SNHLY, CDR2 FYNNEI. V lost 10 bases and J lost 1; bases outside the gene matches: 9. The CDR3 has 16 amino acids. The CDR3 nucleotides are TGTGCCACTAGCGGGGGGGCCGGAGTCGGCACAGATACGCAGTATTTT. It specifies CATSGGAGVGTDTQYF.

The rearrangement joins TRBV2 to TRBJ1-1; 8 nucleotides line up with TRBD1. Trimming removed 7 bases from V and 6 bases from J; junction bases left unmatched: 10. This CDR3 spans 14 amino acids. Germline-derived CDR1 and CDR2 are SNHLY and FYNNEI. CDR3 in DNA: TGTGCCAGCAAGTTCGACAGGGGTGACGCTGAAGCTTTCTTT. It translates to CASKFDRGDAEAFF.

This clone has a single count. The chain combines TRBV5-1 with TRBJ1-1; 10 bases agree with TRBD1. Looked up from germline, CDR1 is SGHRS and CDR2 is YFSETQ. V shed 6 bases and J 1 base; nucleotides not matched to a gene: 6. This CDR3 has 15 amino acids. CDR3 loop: CASTTGGRANTEAFF. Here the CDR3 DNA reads TGCGCCAGCACGACAGGGGGCCGGGCGAACACTGAAGCTTTCTTT.

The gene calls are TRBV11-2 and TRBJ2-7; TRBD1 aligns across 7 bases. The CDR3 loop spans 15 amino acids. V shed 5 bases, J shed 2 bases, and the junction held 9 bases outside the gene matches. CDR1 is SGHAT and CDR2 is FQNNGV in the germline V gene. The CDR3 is CASSKYPTGAYEQYF. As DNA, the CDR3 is TGTGCCAGCAGCAAATACCCTACAGGGGCCTACGAGCAGTACTTC.

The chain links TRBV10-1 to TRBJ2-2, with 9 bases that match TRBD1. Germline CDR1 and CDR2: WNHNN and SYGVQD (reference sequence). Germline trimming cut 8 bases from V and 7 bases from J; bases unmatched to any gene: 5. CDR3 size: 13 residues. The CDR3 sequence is CASSQGAIGELFF. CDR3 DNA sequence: TGCGCCAGCTCACAGGGGGCGATCGGGGAGCTGTTTTTT.

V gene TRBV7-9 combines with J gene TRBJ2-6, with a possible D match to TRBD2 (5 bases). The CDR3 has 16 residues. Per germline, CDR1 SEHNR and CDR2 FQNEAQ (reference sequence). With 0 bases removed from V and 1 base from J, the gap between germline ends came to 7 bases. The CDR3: CASSLARVSGANVLTF. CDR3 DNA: TGTGCCAGCAGCTTAGCGCGGGTTTCTGGGGCCAACGTCCTGACTTTC.

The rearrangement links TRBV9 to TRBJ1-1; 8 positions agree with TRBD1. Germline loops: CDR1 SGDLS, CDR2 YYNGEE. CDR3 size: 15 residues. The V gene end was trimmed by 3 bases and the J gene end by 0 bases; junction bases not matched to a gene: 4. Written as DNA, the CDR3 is TGTGCCAGCAGCGCGACGGGACAGGTGAACACTGAAGCTTTCTTT. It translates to CASSATGQVNTEAFF.

The CDR3 here is CASSQERASGNTIYF. The CDR3, as DNA: TGTGCCAGCAGCCAAGAGAGGGCCTCTGGAAACACCATATATTTT. This rearrangement joins TRBV14 to TRBJ1-3; D not resolved. CDR3 length: 15 amino acids. V gave up 0 bases and J gave up 0 bases, with 6 bases separating them. Germline assignment: CDR1 SGHDN and CDR2 FVKESK.

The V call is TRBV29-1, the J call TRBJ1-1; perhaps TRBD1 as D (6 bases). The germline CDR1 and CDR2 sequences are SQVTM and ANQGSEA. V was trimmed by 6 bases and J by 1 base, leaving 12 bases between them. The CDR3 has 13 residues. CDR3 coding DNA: TGCAGCGTAGCCGGACAGCAGAACACTGAAGCTTTCTTT. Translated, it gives CSVAGQQNTEAFF.

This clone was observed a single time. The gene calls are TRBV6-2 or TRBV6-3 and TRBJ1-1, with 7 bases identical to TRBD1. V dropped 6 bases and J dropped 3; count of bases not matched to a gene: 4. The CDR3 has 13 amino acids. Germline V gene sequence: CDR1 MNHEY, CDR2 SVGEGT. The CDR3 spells CASSHDRDTEAFF. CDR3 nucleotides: TGTGCCAGCAGCCACGACAGGGACACTGAAGCTTTCTTT.

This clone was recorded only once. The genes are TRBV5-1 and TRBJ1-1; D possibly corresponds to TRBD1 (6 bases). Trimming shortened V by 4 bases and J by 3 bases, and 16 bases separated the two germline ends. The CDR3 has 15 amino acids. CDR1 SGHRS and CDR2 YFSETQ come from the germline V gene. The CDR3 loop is CASSPSTRGDTEAFF. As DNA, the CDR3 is TGCGCCAGCAGCCCTTCCACCAGGGGAGACACTGAAGCTTTCTTT.

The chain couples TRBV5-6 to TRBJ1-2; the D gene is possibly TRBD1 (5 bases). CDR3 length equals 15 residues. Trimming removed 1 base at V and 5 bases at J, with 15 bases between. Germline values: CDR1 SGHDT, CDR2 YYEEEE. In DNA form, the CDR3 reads TGTGCCAGCAGCTTGTTCGCCAGGGAGGGTTATGGCTACACCTTC. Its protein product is CASSLFAREGYGYTF.

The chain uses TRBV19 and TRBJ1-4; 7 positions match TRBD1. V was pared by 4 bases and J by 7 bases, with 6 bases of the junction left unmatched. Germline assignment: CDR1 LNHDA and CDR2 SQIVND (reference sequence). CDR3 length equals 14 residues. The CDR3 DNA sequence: TGTGCCAGTAGTACGGGGGACAGACTTGAAAAACTGTTTTTT. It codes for CASSTGDRLEKLFF.

The CDR3 nucleotides are TGTGCCTGGAGTGCGGACGGGGGGACACCCCTCCACTTT. It yields the protein CAWSADGGTPLHF. The chain carries TRBV30 and TRBJ1-6, with a tentative D call TRBD1 (5 bases). The CDR3 is 13 residues long. Trimming removed 1 base at V and 11 bases at J, with 12 bases between. Germline values: CDR1 GTSNPN, CDR2 SVGIG (reference sequence).

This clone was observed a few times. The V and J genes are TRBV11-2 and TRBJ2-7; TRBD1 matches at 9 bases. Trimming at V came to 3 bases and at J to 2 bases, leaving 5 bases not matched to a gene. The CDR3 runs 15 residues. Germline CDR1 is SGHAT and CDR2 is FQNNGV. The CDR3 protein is CASSLGQGIAYEQYF. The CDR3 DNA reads TGTGCCAGCAGCTTGGGACAGGGAATAGCCTACGAGCAGTACTTC. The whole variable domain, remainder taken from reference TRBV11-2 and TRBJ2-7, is EAGVAQSPRYKIIEKRQSVAFWCNPISGHATLYWYQQILGQGPKLLIQFQNNGVVDDSQLPKDRFSAERLKGVDSTLKIQPAKLEDSAVYLCASSLGQGIAYEQYFGPGTRLTVT.

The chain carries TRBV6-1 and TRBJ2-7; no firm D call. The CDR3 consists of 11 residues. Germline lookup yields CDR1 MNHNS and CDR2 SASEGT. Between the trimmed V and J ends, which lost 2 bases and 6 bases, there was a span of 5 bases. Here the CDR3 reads CASSEFSEQYF. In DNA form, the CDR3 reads TGTGCCAGCAGTGAATTCTCCGAGCAGTACTTC.